The 10 T cell receptor beta chains below come from one sample, sequenced in a study of blood T cell repertoires in COVID-19. Repertoires were generated with immunoSEQ multiplex PCR, while TCRdb's copy carries only in-frame clones and drops some. The table records 180,000 or so clones, approximately 87% of them present only once. The sequencing sample was made of peripheral blood. The receptors originated from a young man with active or convalescent COVID-19.

The J gene is TRBJ1-2, the V gene TRBV11-2, with 8 bases lining up with TRBD1. The CDR3 spans 17 residues. CDR1 SGHAT and CDR2 FQNNGV come from the germline V gene. Trimming took 4 bases from V and 0 from J; bases not matched to a gene: 10. CDR3 in DNA: TGTGCCAGCAGCTCAAGACAGGGGCGGACTTCTAACTATGGCTACACCTTC. It encodes CASSSRQGRTSNYGYTF.

CDR3 in amino acids: CASSLGGAGYNEQFF. In DNA, the CDR3 is TGTGCCAGTAGTCTGGGAGGGGCCGGCTACAATGAGCAGTTCTTC. The V gene is TRBV19, the J gene TRBJ2-1, with 7 bases matching TRBD2. This CDR3 spans 15 amino acids. Germline CDR1 reads LNHDA; CDR2 reads SQIVND (reference sequence). The junction had 7 bases not matched to a gene; V was cut back by 5 bases and J by 3 bases.

The chain carries TRBV5-5 and TRBJ1-5, with D possibly matching TRBD1 (6 bases). Germline V gene lookup returns CDR1 SGHKS and CDR2 YYEKEE (reference sequence). CDR3 length: 15 amino acids. Between the trimmed V and J ends, which lost 1 base and 1 base, there was a span of 9 bases. The CDR3 loop is CASSLFTGSNQPQHF. As DNA, the CDR3 is TGTGCCAGCAGCTTGTTTACAGGGAGCAATCAGCCCCAGCATTTT.

V usage is TRBV10-3 and J usage is TRBJ2-7, with D perhaps matching TRBD1 (6 bases). The V gene lost 11 bases and the J gene lost 7 bases, with 21 bases spanning the gap. The CDR3 loop spans 13 amino acids. Germline lookup yields CDR1 ENHRY and CDR2 SYGVKD. The chain's CDR3 is CAPCLTGKWEQYV. In nucleotides, the CDR3 is TGTGCCCCATGCCTCACAGGGAAGTGGGAGCAGTACGTC.

V usage is TRBV27 and J usage is TRBJ2-3; TRBD1 agrees at 8 bases. The V gene's germline CDR1 is MNHEY and CDR2 SMNVEV (reference sequence). Trimming cost V 3 bases and J 0 bases; bases outside gene matches: 5. The CDR3 contains 16 residues. Here the CDR3 DNA reads TGTGCCAGCAGTTTCCGGGACAGGAAAAGCACAGATACGCAGTATTTT. It codes for CASSFRDRKSTDTQYF.

The genes are TRBV2 and TRBJ1-1; D is ambiguous. The CDR3 is made up of 13 amino acids. V lost 6 bases and J 8 bases, leaving 16 bases between the germline ends. In germline, CDR1 is SNHLY, CDR2 FYNNEI. CDR3 coding DNA: TGTGCCAGCAGCCCGTCTATGGAGCTGGAAGCTTTCTTT. Amino acids: CASSPSMELEAFF.

This clone was seen only a few times. V is TRBV28 and J is TRBJ1-2; the D is unclear. Trimming stripped 4 bases from V and 7 bases from J, with 16 bases between. This CDR3 has 14 amino acids. Germline-derived CDR1 and CDR2 are MDHEN and SYDVKM. The chain's CDR3 is CASSSPPLEVGYTF. The CDR3 region has the DNA TGTGCCAGCAGTTCCCCCCCCCTTGAGGTTGGCTACACCTTC.

The gene calls are TRBV28 and TRBJ1-1; TRBD1 is a possible D gene (6 bases). Trimming left V 5 bases short and J 3 bases short, with 13 bases between. Germline CDR1 MDHEN, CDR2 SYDVKM. CDR3 length: 14 residues. The CDR3: CASSGGQDYTEAFF. As DNA, the CDR3 is TGTGCCAGCAGTGGGGGACAAGATTACACTGAAGCTTTCTTT.

The chain uses TRBV7-2 and TRBJ2-5; tentatively, D is TRBD1 (6 bases). Germline-derived CDR1 and CDR2 are SGHTA and FQGNSA. Trimming removed 6 bases from V and 5 bases from J, with 10 bases in between. This CDR3 has 12 residues. CDR3 DNA: TGTGCCAGCAGTCGGGACACGGAGACCCAGTACTTC. Translated, it gives CASSRDTETQYF.

V gene TRBV5-5 combines with J gene TRBJ2-7, with D perhaps matching TRBD1 (6 bases). Germline assignment: CDR1 SGHKS and CDR2 YYEKEE (reference sequence). The CDR3 consists of 15 residues. Trimming took 2 bases from V and 3 from J, leaving 15 bases between them. The CDR3 here is CASSLYTGTNYEQYF. The DNA of the CDR3 is TGTGCCAGCAGCTTATACACCGGGACAAACTACGAGCAGTACTTC.